Presented here are 28 T cell receptor beta chains from one specimen sequenced in a study of Graves' ophthalmopathy and Graves' hyperthyroidism. Researchers took RNA transcripts and amplified TCR beta CDR3 regions from them. Second-round multiplex PCR followed a first-round RT-PCR using HTBI primers. TCRdb re-analysed the multiplex PCR reads in MiXCR, keeping a single row per CDR3 protein. The sample lists approximately 700,000 distinct CDR3 sequences, 35% to 45% occurring once. The sample comprised peripheral blood. Receptors originate from an adult man with Graves' ophthalmopathy.

This clonotype was counted ten times or more. The chain couples TRBV2 to TRBJ1-2; D not certain. The germline V and J ends were trimmed by 2 bases and 4 bases, with 5 bases remaining between them. The CDR3 length is 12 residues. CDR1 is SNHLY and CDR2 is FYNNEI in the germline V gene. The CDR3 protein is CASSELAYGYTF. The CDR3, as DNA: TGTGCCAGCAGTGAACTAGCCTATGGCTACACCTTC.

This clonotype was recorded once. The CDR3 here is CASSLGQGENYGYTF. The CDR3 nucleotides read TGTGCCAGCAGCTTGGGACAGGGAGAGAACTATGGCTACACCTTC. This chain connects TRBV7-3 to TRBJ1-2, with TRBD1 matching 9 bases. Per the germline V gene, CDR1 is SGHTA and CDR2 is FQGTGA. J lost 2 bases, V lost 3 bases, and 4 bases had no gene match. This CDR3 has 15 residues.

The sample holds many counts of this clonotype. The chain links TRBV7-9 to TRBJ1-2, with TRBD1 as a possible D gene (5 bases). Germline CDR1 is SEHNR and CDR2 is FQNEAQ (reference sequence). The CDR3 is 15 residues long. Trimming cost V 1 base and J 6 bases, with 15 bases left between them. The CDR3 reads CASSLVTFPRDGYTF. CDR3 bases: TGTGCCAGCAGCTTAGTTACCTTCCCCAGGGATGGCTACACCTTC.

The V call is TRBV2, the J call TRBJ2-7; 9 nucleotides agree with TRBD1. The J segment lost 4 bases and the V segment lost 8 bases, leaving 9 bases of the junction unmatched. CDR1 SNHLY and CDR2 FYNNEI come from the germline V gene. This CDR3 is 14 amino acids long. The CDR3: CASPTQQGAYEQYF. The DNA for the CDR3 is TGTGCCAGCCCCACCCAACAGGGGGCTTACGAGCAGTACTTC.

Of note for this clonotype: This may be a read error, as it is one base from a much larger clone. V gene TRBV20-1 combines with J gene TRBJ2-7; D is unclear. This CDR3 region has 11 residues. Germline values: CDR1 DFQATT, CDR2 SNEGSKA (reference sequence). This CDR3 is CSARESCEQYF. In DNA form, the CDR3 reads TGCAGTGCTAGAGAATCCTGCGAGCAGTACTTC.

J is TRBJ2-5 and V is TRBV9, with 12 positions matching TRBD1. The junction had 4 bases not matched to a gene; V was cut back by 3 bases and J by 4 bases. Germline-derived CDR1 and CDR2 are SGDLS and YYNGEE. The CDR3 is 15 residues long. The CDR3 region is CASSAPGQGAETQYF. As DNA, the CDR3 is TGTGCCAGCAGCGCTCCGGGACAGGGGGCAGAGACCCAGTACTTC.

This clonotype was counted many times. The genes are TRBV11-2 and TRBJ1-4; TRBD1 might be the D (6 bases). The V gene lost 5 bases and the J gene lost 8 bases, with 15 bases spanning the gap. The germline gives CDR1 SGHAT, CDR2 FQNNGV. This CDR3 is 14 amino acids long. The CDR3 region is CASSRAGGKEKLFF. The CDR3 DNA is TGTGCCAGCAGCCGGGCGGGGGGCAAGGAAAAACTGTTTTTT.

The rearrangement joins TRBV6-1 to TRBJ2-7; D remains unclear. CDR1 is MNHNS, CDR2 SASEGT, per germline. The CDR3 consists of 14 residues. The germline V and J ends were trimmed by 5 bases and 2 bases, with 13 bases remaining between them. The CDR3 protein is CASSYSPDTYEQYF. CDR3 sequence (DNA): TGTGCCAGCAGTTACTCTCCCGATACCTACGAGCAGTACTTC.

This clonotype has ten or more counts. This chain joins TRBV20-1 and TRBJ1-1, with a weak D call TRBD1 (5 bases). V dropped 4 bases and J dropped 0 bases, with 15 bases sitting between them. There are 15 residues in the CDR3. Germline lookup yields CDR1 DFQATT and CDR2 SNEGSKA (reference sequence). The CDR3 sequence is CSAKNIRDMNTEAFF. The CDR3 region has the DNA TGCAGTGCTAAGAATATCAGGGATATGAACACTGAAGCTTTCTTT.

This clonotype appeared many times. DNA for the CDR3: TGTGCCAGCAGGCCCAAGGGGGGCTACCCTGAAGCTTTCTTT. Translated, it gives CASRPKGGYPEAFF. The chain uses TRBV7-9 and TRBJ1-1; a possible D gene is TRBD1 (6 bases). V lost 6 bases to trimming and J lost 6 bases, with 17 bases between them. Germline lookup yields CDR1 SEHNR and CDR2 FQNEAQ (reference sequence). This CDR3 contains 14 residues.

This clonotype was counted a few times. The chain couples TRBV7-2 to TRBJ2-5; TRBD2 matches at 11 bases. The CDR3 runs 17 residues. Germline V gene sequence: CDR1 SGHTA, CDR2 FQGNSA. Germline trimming cut 4 bases from V and 4 bases from J; bases unmatched to any gene: 11. Here the CDR3 reads CASSSNLAGGLSETQYF. The DNA for the CDR3 is TGTGCCAGCAGCTCCAATCTAGCGGGGGGACTCTCAGAGACCCAGTACTTC.

In this sample, this clonotype turned up many times. The chain recombines TRBV2 with TRBJ1-2; no clear D gene. The V gene's germline CDR1 is SNHLY and CDR2 FYNNEI. Trimming stripped 3 bases from V and 4 bases from J, with 12 bases between. The CDR3 runs to 14 residues. CDR3 protein: CASSEQASSYGYTF. CDR3 coding DNA: TGTGCCAGCAGTGAGCAGGCCTCCAGCTATGGCTACACCTTC.

The chain carries TRBV20-1 and TRBJ1-1; no reliable D call. The germline gives CDR1 DFQATT, CDR2 SNEGSKA (reference sequence). Trimming took 1 base from V and 1 from J, leaving 7 bases between them. The CDR3 contains 13 residues. The CDR3 loop reads CSARGSQNTEAFF. The CDR3 coding sequence is TGCAGTGCTAGAGGGAGTCAGAACACTGAAGCTTTCTTT.

This rearrangement joins TRBV10-3 to TRBJ1-6; 8 bases map to TRBD1. V trimming: 6 bases; J trimming: 10 bases; junction bases outside the gene matches: 5. Germline V CDR1 and CDR2: ENHRY, SYGVKD. The CDR3 runs 13 residues. The CDR3, as DNA: TGTGCCATCAGGAGACAGGGGAACTCACCCCTCCACTTT. Translated: CAIRRQGNSPLHF.

This clonotype has ten or more counts. The chain combines TRBV2 with TRBJ1-1; D is perhaps TRBD1 (6 bases). Looked up from germline, CDR1 is SNHLY and CDR2 is FYNNEI. Deletions cut 5 bases from V and 2 bases from J, with 9 bases between. The CDR3 loop spans 13 amino acids. For the CDR3, the DNA is TGTGCCAGCAGTACGGACAGTAACACTGAAGCTTTCTTT. This gives the protein CASSTDSNTEAFF.

This clonotype was counted ten times or more. This sequence joins TRBV5-1 and TRBJ1-3; maybe TRBD1 (5 bases). V was cut by 4 bases and J by 4 bases, with 18 bases left in between. There are 16 residues in the CDR3. CDR1 and CDR2 (germline): SGHRS, YFSETQ. The DNA of the CDR3 is TGCGCCAGCAGCGAACGGGGACCGGCCCAAGGAAACACCATATATTTT. Translated: CASSERGPAQGNTIYF.

The rearrangement links TRBV27 to TRBJ2-7, with D possibly being TRBD2 (5 bases). The V end lost 4 bases, the J end lost 4 bases, and 14 bases lay between the germline ends. Per the germline V gene, CDR1 is MNHEY and CDR2 is SMNVEV (reference sequence). The CDR3 loop spans 14 amino acids. Written as DNA, the CDR3 is TGTGCCAGCAGTTACAAGCGGCGAGGGTACGAGCAGTACTTC. As protein: CASSYKRRGYEQYF.

On this clonotype: This may stem from a read error, because a much larger clone lies one nucleotide away. The chain employs TRBV5-1 and TRBJ2-7; TRBD1 might be the D (6 bases). CDR1 is SGHRS, CDR2 YFSETQ, per germline. This CDR3 region has 11 residues. The V and J ends lost 5 bases and 6 bases respectively, with 9 bases between them. CDR3 sequence (DNA): TGCGCCAGCAGAGCACAGGGCGAGCAGTACTTC. This sequence encodes CASRAQGEQYF.

The sample holds a few counts of this clonotype. This chain uses TRBV2 with TRBJ2-5; D remains unclear. Trimming removed 5 bases from V and 1 base from J, with 17 bases in between. Germline lookup yields CDR1 SNHLY and CDR2 FYNNEI. CDR3 size: 16 residues. CDR3 region: CASSPNTPSPQETQYF. The CDR3 DNA follows: TGTGCCAGCAGTCCCAACACACCCAGCCCCCAAGAGACCCAGTACTTC.

This clonotype was counted a few times. The V and J genes are TRBV10-3 and TRBJ2-3; no firm D call. The CDR3 covers 14 residues. Germline CDR1 reads ENHRY; CDR2 reads SYGVKD. V was pared by 0 bases and J by 6 bases, with 10 bases between. The CDR3 DNA reads as TGTGCCATCAGTGAGTCGGGGTCGAGGGATACGCAGTATTTT. It encodes CAISESGSRDTQYF.

This clonotype was picked up many times. This chain connects TRBV7-8 to TRBJ2-7; TRBD1 aligns across 7 bases. Germline values: CDR1 SGHVS, CDR2 FQNEAQ. The CDR3 length is 15 residues. After removal of 3 bases from V and 4 bases from J, the junction contained 9 bases not matched to a gene. The CDR3 loop is CASSFSTGKIYEQYF. CDR3 DNA sequence: TGTGCCAGCAGCTTTTCGACAGGGAAGATTTACGAGCAGTACTTC.

This clonotype was observed a handful of times. The rearrangement links TRBV5-5 to TRBJ1-6; 12 bases align to TRBD1. Germline V gives CDR1 SGHKS, CDR2 YYEKEE (reference sequence). The trim removed 4 bases at V and 7 bases at J, leaving 18 bases unmatched. The CDR3 runs to 20 residues. The DNA of the CDR3 is TGTGCCAGCAGCCGAGACGAGGGACAGGGGGCCTCCACCCCAAATTCACCCCTCCACTTT. Amino acid sequence: CASSRDEGQGASTPNSPLHF.

This clonotype was seen repeatedly, ten times or more. The J gene is TRBJ1-5, the V gene TRBV4-2; D is unclear. The V end was cut by 6 bases, the J end by 1 base, with 10 bases between. There are 14 residues in the CDR3. Per germline, CDR1 LGHNA and CDR2 YNFKEQ. The CDR3 DNA is TGTGCCAGCAGTTTCGGGGTAAGCAATCAGCCCCAGCATTTT. Amino acid sequence: CASSFGVSNQPQHF.

The sample holds many counts of this clonotype. CDR3 sequence: CSATGTGGNYGYTF. Here the CDR3 DNA reads TGCAGTGCCACGGGTACAGGGGGTAACTATGGCTACACCTTC. The genes are TRBV20-1 and TRBJ1-2, with 8 nucleotides matching TRBD1. CDR1 is DFQATT, CDR2 SNEGSKA, per germline (reference sequence). CDR3 length: 14 residues. J lost 1 base, V lost 6 bases, and 7 bases had no gene match.

This clonotype was counted at least ten times. This CDR3 reads CATSSRPRGRQETQYF. DNA of the CDR3: TGTGCCACCAGCAGTAGACCCAGGGGTAGACAAGAGACCCAGTACTTC. The V call is TRBV15, the J call TRBJ2-5; a possible D gene is TRBD1 (6 bases). Germline V gives CDR1 LNHNV, CDR2 YYDKDF (reference sequence). V was cut by 3 bases and J by 2 bases, with 16 bases left in between. This CDR3 comprises 16 residues.

A few counts support this clonotype. The gene calls are TRBV5-5 and TRBJ1-2, with unresolved D. Germline V gene sequence: CDR1 SGHKS, CDR2 YYEKEE (reference sequence). V lost 3 bases, J lost 3 bases, and 9 bases lay in between. The CDR3 sequence is 13 residues long. This CDR3 is CASSSGEDYGYTF. CDR3 in DNA: TGTGCCAGCAGCTCCGGGGAAGACTATGGCTACACCTTC.

This clonotype appeared many times. V is TRBV12-3 or TRBV12-4 and J is TRBJ1-6; possible D gene TRBD1, 6 bases. Trimming took off 6 bases at V and 10 bases at J, with 10 bases between the two ends. This CDR3 is 12 amino acids long. CDR3 region: CASSKGGSPLHF. CDR3 sequence (DNA): TGTGCCAGCAGCAAGGGGGGCTCACCCCTCCACTTT.

This clonotype was counted between two and nine times. This may be a read error, as it is one base from a much larger clone. J is TRBJ1-6 and V is TRBV19; D is possibly TRBD1 (5 bases). Germline loops: CDR1 LNHDA, CDR2 SQIVND (reference sequence). The CDR3 has 13 amino acids. The V gene lost 6 bases and the J gene lost 8 bases, with 11 bases spanning the gap. The CDR3 sequence: CASRRGGHSPLHF. The CDR3 nucleotides read TGTGCCAGTAGGCGGGGCGGCCATTCACCCCTCCACTTT.